Below are 27 T cell receptor beta chains sequenced from a single sample in a study of long-term antiretroviral therapy in people with HIV. Researchers report immunoSEQ v3.0 was run at survey level. Assay: immunoSEQ multiplex PCR; the TCRdb copy retains only in-frame clones and omits some. Among more than 25,000 clones listed, 97% were seen once. The source was unsorted PBMCs, collected 7.6 years after starting antiretroviral therapy. The receptors shown here come from a man in his thirties or forties with HIV.

This clone was detected once. The rearrangement joins TRBV4-3 to TRBJ1-1; 8 nucleotides match TRBD1. The CDR3 contains 15 residues. Losses at the gene ends were 3 bases for V and 5 bases for J; bases not matched to a gene: 8. Germline V gives CDR1 LGHNA, CDR2 YSLEER. The DNA for the CDR3 is TGCGCCAGCAGCCAGGTCGGACAGGGTCGAACTGAAGCTTTCTTT. Translated: CASSQVGQGRTEAFF.

This clone occurred once. The chain recombines TRBV15 with TRBJ2-7, with D possibly matching TRBD1 (5 bases). V lost 0 bases, J lost 0 bases, and 9 bases lay in between. The CDR3 length is 15 residues. Germline V gives CDR1 LNHNV, CDR2 YYDKDF (reference sequence). The CDR3 DNA reads as TGTGCCACCAGCAGAGATCAGGGCAGCTCCTACGAGCAGTACTTC. Protein product: CATSRDQGSSYEQYF.

The V call is TRBV4-1, the J call TRBJ2-1; 10 bases are a match to TRBD2. This CDR3 spans 15 amino acids. Trimming took 1 base from V and 9 from J; bases not matched to a gene: 6. Per the germline V gene, CDR1 is MGHRA and CDR2 is YSYEKL. Written as DNA, the CDR3 is TGCGCCAGCAGCCAAGGCAGCGGGGGGGCAGGTGAGCAGTTCTTC. Protein sequence: CASSQGSGGAGEQFF.

The V gene is TRBV4-1, the J gene TRBJ1-1; 9 bases align to TRBD1. The V and J ends lost 0 bases and 5 bases, in that order; junction bases with no gene match: 1. The germline CDR1 and CDR2 sequences are MGHRA and YSYEKL. This CDR3 region has 14 residues. For the CDR3, the DNA is TGCGCCAGCAGCCAAGATGGGACAGGGACTGAAGCTTTCTTT. Translating it yields CASSQDGTGTEAFF.

The V gene is TRBV11-1, the J gene TRBJ2-7, with D perhaps being TRBD1 or TRBD2 (5 bases each). This CDR3 comprises 14 residues. The V gene lost 4 bases and the J gene lost 2 bases, with 12 bases spanning the gap. Per the germline V gene, CDR1 is SGHAT and CDR2 is FQDESV (reference sequence). CDR3 in amino acids: CASSSPGRAYEQYF. The CDR3 region has the DNA TGTGCCAGCAGCTCTCCGGGACGGGCCTACGAGCAGTACTTC.

V usage is TRBV4-2 and J usage is TRBJ2-4; D remains unclear. The CDR3 consists of 14 residues. V gave up 0 bases and J gave up 7 bases, with 10 bases separating them. In germline, CDR1 is LGHNA, CDR2 YNFKEQ. The CDR3 nucleotides are TGTGCCAGCAGCCAAGACGAAGGGTTGAACATTCAGTACTTC. This translates into CASSQDEGLNIQYF.

The J gene is TRBJ2-1, the V gene TRBV6-5; 9 positions agree with TRBD1. Per the germline V gene, CDR1 is MNHEY and CDR2 is SVGAGI. Trimming took 2 bases from V and 9 from J; bases not matched to a gene: 8. This CDR3 comprises 15 residues. CDR3 loop: CASSYGTDRGGEQFF. The CDR3 nucleotides read TGTGCCAGCAGTTACGGGACGGACAGGGGAGGTGAGCAGTTCTTC.

The chain joins TRBV25-1 to TRBJ1-1; 8 bases line up with TRBD1. The CDR3 spans 17 residues. Per germline, CDR1 MGHDK and CDR2 SYGVNS. Losses at the gene ends were 7 bases for V and 0 bases for J; bases not matched to a gene: 13. The CDR3 DNA is TGTGCCAGCACGGAAGCAGGACAGGGAGCGGTGAACACTGAAGCTTTCTTT. This gives the protein CASTEAGQGAVNTEAFF.

The chain couples TRBV7-2 to TRBJ1-5; tentatively, D is TRBD1 (6 bases). Trimming removed 4 bases at V and 5 bases at J, with 9 bases between. The germline V gene encodes CDR1 SGHTA and CDR2 FQGNSA. The CDR3 length is 13 residues. The CDR3 spells CASSSHRDQPQHF. The CDR3 coding sequence is TGTGCCAGCAGCTCACACAGGGATCAGCCCCAGCATTTT.

The rearrangement links TRBV4-3 to TRBJ1-1; no reliable D call. Trimming removed 1 base at V and 5 bases at J, with 14 bases between. Germline V gene sequence: CDR1 LGHNA, CDR2 YSLEER. The CDR3 runs to 15 residues. For the CDR3, the DNA is TGCGCCAGCAGCCAAGGACAAGTGAGTAGGACTGAAGCTTTCTTT. Protein: CASSQGQVSRTEAFF.

This chain connects TRBV7-2 to TRBJ2-3; D ambiguous. The V end lost 1 base, the J end lost 0 bases, and 5 bases lay between the germline ends. Germline V CDR1 and CDR2: SGHTA, FQGNSA. The CDR3 has 14 amino acids. CDR3 nucleotides: TGTGCCAGCAGCTTAGGCTGGAGCACAGATACGCAGTATTTT. Amino acid sequence: CASSLGWSTDTQYF.

This clone occurred once. The chain uses TRBV25-1 and TRBJ2-7, with 12 bases matching TRBD2. The CDR3 runs 16 residues. Germline assignment: CDR1 MGHDK and CDR2 SYGVNS. The trim removed 5 bases at V and 2 bases at J, leaving 7 bases unmatched. The CDR3 bases are TGTGCCAGCAGTCCGACTAGCGGGAGCCTTACCTACGAGCAGTACTTC. Protein product: CASSPTSGSLTYEQYF.

This chain uses TRBV4-2 with TRBJ2-7, with D perhaps TRBD2 (5 bases). V gave up 0 bases and J gave up 3 bases, with 6 bases separating them. Per germline, CDR1 LGHNA and CDR2 YNFKEQ. The CDR3 has 13 amino acids. CDR3 in amino acids: CASSQEGSYEQYF. CDR3 bases: TGTGCCAGCAGCCAAGAGGGGAGCTACGAGCAGTACTTC.

This sequence joins TRBV25-1 and TRBJ2-5, with unresolved D. V shed 4 bases and J shed 5 bases, with 5 bases lying between them. CDR1 and CDR2 (germline): MGHDK, SYGVNS. The CDR3 covers 11 residues. The CDR3 protein is CASSAGETQYF. DNA of the CDR3: TGTGCCAGCAGTGCTGGGGAGACCCAGTACTTC.

The V and J genes are TRBV7-8 and TRBJ1-3; D remains ambiguous. Trimming removed 2 bases from V and 0 bases from J, with 11 bases in between. The germline V gene has CDR1 SGHVS and CDR2 FQNEAQ. The CDR3 is 16 residues long. CDR3 nucleotides: TGTGCCAGCAGCTTACCTGGACGGGTCTCTGGAAACACCATATATTTT. It yields the protein CASSLPGRVSGNTIYF.

The chain employs TRBV30 and TRBJ2-7, with 7 bases identical to TRBD2. The CDR3 runs 13 residues. V gave up 5 bases and J gave up 6 bases; unmatched junction bases: 10. Germline V gene lookup returns CDR1 GTSNPN and CDR2 SVGIG (reference sequence). In DNA, the CDR3 is TGTGCCTGGGGAAGCGGGACGGTTCCCGAGCAGTACTTC. Translation gives CAWGSGTVPEQYF.

This chain links TRBV7-9 with TRBJ2-7; tentative D call: TRBD2 (9 bases). The germline V and J ends were trimmed by 5 bases and 2 bases, with 22 bases remaining between them. Germline lookup yields CDR1 SEHNR and CDR2 FQNEAQ (reference sequence). CDR3 length: 17 amino acids. CDR3 loop: CASSPAGGTGGTYEQYF. CDR3 in DNA: TGTGCCAGCAGCCCAGCGGGGGGTACAGGGGGAACCTACGAGCAGTACTTC. Full variable domain (remainder filled in from reference TRBV7-9 and TRBJ2-7): DTGVSQNPRHKITKRGQNVTFRCDPISEHNRLYWYRQTLGQGPEFLTYFQNEAQLEKSRLLSDRFSAERPKGSFSTLEIQRTEQGDSAMYLCASSPAGGTGGTYEQYFGPGTRLTVT.

The V call is TRBV20-1, the J call TRBJ2-7; no reliable D call. V lost 3 bases and J lost 6, with 9 bases in between. The CDR3 is 11 amino acids. The germline V gene encodes CDR1 DFQATT and CDR2 SNEGSKA (reference sequence). CDR3: CSASSRFEQYF. Written as DNA, the CDR3 is TGCAGTGCTAGCAGTAGATTCGAGCAGTACTTC.

The chain couples TRBV19 to TRBJ2-1, with D unresolved. The germline V and J ends were trimmed by 6 bases and 9 bases, with 12 bases remaining between them. The CDR3 extends over 12 amino acids. The V gene's germline CDR1 is LNHDA and CDR2 SQIVND (reference sequence). CDR3 sequence reads: CASSLGEPEQFF. As DNA, the CDR3 is TGTGCCAGTAGCCTCGGCGAGCCTGAGCAGTTCTTC. Drawing the rest from reference TRBV19 and TRBJ2-1, the complete variable domain is DGGITQSPKYLFRKEGQNVTLSCEQNLNHDAMYWYRQDPGQGLRLIYYSQIVNDFQKGDIAEGYSVSREKKESFPLTVTSAQKNPTAFYLCASSLGEPEQFFGPGTRLTVL.

This clone was counted once. V and J are TRBV7-8 and TRBJ2-2, with D unclear. V lost 1 base, J lost 0 bases, and 9 bases lay in between. CDR1 is SGHVS, CDR2 FQNEAQ, per germline. The CDR3 is 16 amino acids. The CDR3 coding sequence is TGTGCCAGCAGCTTAGGATGGGGTTCGAACACCGGGGAGCTGTTTTTT. This codes for CASSLGWGSNTGELFF.

The rearrangement joins TRBV7-9 to TRBJ2-5; 7 bases map to TRBD2. CDR1 and CDR2 from the germline V gene are SEHNR and FQNEAQ (reference sequence). V was pared by 7 bases and J by 4 bases, with 9 bases of the junction left unmatched. The length of the CDR3 is 14 residues. The CDR3 spells CASTSSGQVETQYF. CDR3 coding DNA: TGTGCCAGCACTAGTAGCGGGCAGGTAGAGACCCAGTACTTC.

This chain joins TRBV19 and TRBJ2-7; the D call may be TRBD1 or TRBD2 (5 bases each). Trimming cost V 5 bases and J 6 bases, with 14 bases left between them. The CDR3 is 13 residues long. The V gene's germline CDR1 is LNHDA and CDR2 SQIVND (reference sequence). DNA of the CDR3: TGTGCCAGTAGTCCATCGGGACGAGGCGAGCAGTACTTC. Its translation is CASSPSGRGEQYF. The full variable domain, completed using reference TRBV19 and TRBJ2-7, is DGGITQSPKYLFRKEGQNVTLSCEQNLNHDAMYWYRQDPGQGLRLIYYSQIVNDFQKGDIAEGYSVSREKKESFPLTVTSAQKNPTAFYLCASSPSGRGEQYFGPGTRLTVT.

This clone is a singleton in its sample. The V and J genes are TRBV21-1 and TRBJ2-6. TRBV21-1 constitutes a pseudogene. The CDR3 covers 13 residues. CDR3 DNA sequence: TGTGCCAGCGGTTCCGCTGGGGCCAACGTCCTGACTTTC. Amino acid sequence: CASGSAGANVLTF.

This sequence joins TRBV5-6 and TRBJ1-1, with unresolved D. The CDR3 consists of 12 residues. V lost 2 bases to trimming and J lost 8 bases, with 10 bases between them. Germline lookup yields CDR1 SGHDT and CDR2 YYEEEE. The CDR3 reads CASSLGRSEAFF. The CDR3, as DNA: TGTGCCAGCAGCTTAGGACGGAGCGAAGCTTTCTTT.

The DNA of the CDR3 is TGTGCCAGCAGCTTATTTCCCTTGCAGTACTTC. Its translation is CASSLFPLQYF. This rearrangement joins TRBV11-2 to TRBJ2-7; D is unresolved. Germline V lookup: CDR1 SGHAT, CDR2 FQNNGV. The germline V and J ends were trimmed by 2 bases and 9 bases, with 8 bases remaining between them. The CDR3 is 11 residues long.

The gene calls are TRBV6-6 and TRBJ1-3; D remains unclear. The germline V and J ends were trimmed by 7 bases and 4 bases, with 11 bases remaining between them. Germline V lookup: CDR1 MNHNY, CDR2 SVGAGI (reference sequence). The CDR3 is made up of 13 amino acids. DNA of the CDR3: TGTGCCAGCACTAAATGGGGAGGAAACACCATATATTTT. Protein: CASTKWGGNTIYF.

V and J are TRBV28 and TRBJ1-2, with D unresolved. The CDR3 length is 14 residues. Trimming left V 2 bases short and J 1 base short, with 8 bases between. Germline lookup yields CDR1 MDHEN and CDR2 SYDVKM. The CDR3 DNA reads TGTGCCAGCAGTTTAGATCGGGTTAACTATGGCTACACCTTC. Protein sequence: CASSLDRVNYGYTF.